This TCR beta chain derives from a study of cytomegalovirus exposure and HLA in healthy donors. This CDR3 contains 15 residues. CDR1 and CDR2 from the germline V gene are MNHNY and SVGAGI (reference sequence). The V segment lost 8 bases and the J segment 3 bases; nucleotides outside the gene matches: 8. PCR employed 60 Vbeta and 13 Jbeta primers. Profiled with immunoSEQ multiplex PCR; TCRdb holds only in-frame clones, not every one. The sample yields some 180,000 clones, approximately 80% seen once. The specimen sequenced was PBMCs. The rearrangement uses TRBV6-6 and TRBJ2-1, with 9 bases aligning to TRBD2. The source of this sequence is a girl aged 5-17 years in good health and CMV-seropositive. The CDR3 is CASGIAGESYNEQFF. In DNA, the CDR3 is TGTGCCAGCGGAATAGCGGGAGAGAGCTACAATGAGCAGTTCTTC.